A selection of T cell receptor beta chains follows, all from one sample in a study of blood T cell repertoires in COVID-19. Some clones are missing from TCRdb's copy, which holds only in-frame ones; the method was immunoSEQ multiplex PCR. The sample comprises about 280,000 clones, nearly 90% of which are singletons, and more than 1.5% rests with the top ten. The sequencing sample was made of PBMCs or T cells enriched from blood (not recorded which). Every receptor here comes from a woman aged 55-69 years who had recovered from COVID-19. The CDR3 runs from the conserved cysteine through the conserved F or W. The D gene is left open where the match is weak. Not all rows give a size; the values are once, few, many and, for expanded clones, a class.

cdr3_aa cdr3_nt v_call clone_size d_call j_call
CASSQGGNSGYGYTF TGCGCCAGCAGCCAAGGGGGTAACTCGGGGTATGGCTACACCTTC TRBV10-1 . . TRBJ1-2
CASSPTKRGADTQYF TGTGCCAGCAGCCCTACGAAGCGGGGGGCAGATACGCAGTATTTT TRBV7-9 . TRBD2 TRBJ2-3
CSVVTTNSNQPQHF TGCAGCGTTGTGACTACTAATAGCAATCAGCCCCAGCATTTT TRBV29-1 . . TRBJ1-5
CASSQDEGLAGMAYEQYF TGTGCCAGCAGCCAAGATGAAGGACTAGCGGGGATGGCCTACGAGCAGTACTTC TRBV3-1/TRBV3-2 once TRBD2 TRBJ2-7
CASSSRLAPREQYF TGTGCCAGCAGTTCTCGACTAGCCCCTAGGGAGCAGTACTTC TRBV11-3 . TRBD2 TRBJ2-7
CASSSRGLPGNTIYF TGTGCCAGCAGCTCCAGGGGCCTCCCTGGAAACACCATATATTTT TRBV28 . . TRBJ1-3
CASSLGKGRGTEAFF TGTGCCAGCAGCTTAGGTAAAGGTAGAGGTACTGAAGCTTTCTTT TRBV11-2 . . TRBJ1-1
CASSLGGASTDTQYF TGTGCCAGCAGCTTAGGAGGAGCCAGCACAGATACGCAGTATTTT TRBV11-3 . . TRBJ2-3
CASSPRGSGGSYNEQFF TGCGCCAGCAGCCCCCGGGGTAGCGGGGGTTCCTACAATGAGCAGTTCTTC TRBV4-1 . TRBD2 TRBJ2-1
CASSPAGEGEQFF TGTGCCAGCAGCCCAGCGGGAGAGGGTGAGCAGTTCTTC TRBV7-3 . TRBD2 TRBJ2-1
CASRVGVGELFF TGTGCCAGCAGAGTAGGGGTCGGGGAGCTGTTTTTT TRBV6-5 . . TRBJ2-2
CASSLSVNTEAFF TGTGCCAGCAGCTTATCAGTGAACACTGAAGCTTTCTTT TRBV7-3 . . TRBJ1-1
CSASTVRGGVKTQYF TGCAGTGCTAGTACAGTGAGGGGGGGCGTAAAGACCCAGTACTTC TRBV20-1 . . TRBJ2-5
CASSPGTGEYTIYF TGTGCCAGCAGCCCAGGGACAGGTGAATACACCATATATTTT TRBV13 . TRBD1 TRBJ1-3
CASANRGEYEQYF TGTGCCAGCGCAAACAGGGGGGAATACGAGCAGTACTTC TRBV6-5 . TRBD1 TRBJ2-7
CASSLSGLAGGLVLEKTTDTQYF TGTGCCAGCAGTTTATCAGGACTAGCGGGGGGGCTGGTGCTAGAGAAAACTACAGATACGCAGTATTTT TRBV28 . TRBD2 TRBJ2-3
CASSTPGLTEAFF TGTGCCAGTAGTACCCCAGGTCTCACTGAAGCTTTCTTT TRBV19 . . TRBJ1-1
CASSLAGGEQFF TGTGCCAGCAGCTTGGCGGGGGGTGAGCAGTTCTTC TRBV5-4 . TRBD2 TRBJ2-1
CASSQKFVPGNPGAGELFF TGCGCCAGCAGCCAGAAATTCGTCCCGGGCAACCCGGGGGCCGGGGAGCTGTTTTTT TRBV5-1 . . TRBJ2-2
CASSPPGVGATPQYF TGTGCCAGCTCACCACCTGGGGTGGGGGCCACACCGCAGTATTTT TRBV18 . . TRBJ2-3
CASSFPGTSEGNEQFF TGTGCCAGCAGTTTTCCCGGGACTAGCGAGGGCAATGAGCAGTTCTTC TRBV27 . TRBD2 TRBJ2-1
CASALRWGANEKLFF TGTGCCAGCGCCCTTCGTTGGGGGGCTAATGAAAAACTGTTTTTT TRBV27 many . TRBJ1-4